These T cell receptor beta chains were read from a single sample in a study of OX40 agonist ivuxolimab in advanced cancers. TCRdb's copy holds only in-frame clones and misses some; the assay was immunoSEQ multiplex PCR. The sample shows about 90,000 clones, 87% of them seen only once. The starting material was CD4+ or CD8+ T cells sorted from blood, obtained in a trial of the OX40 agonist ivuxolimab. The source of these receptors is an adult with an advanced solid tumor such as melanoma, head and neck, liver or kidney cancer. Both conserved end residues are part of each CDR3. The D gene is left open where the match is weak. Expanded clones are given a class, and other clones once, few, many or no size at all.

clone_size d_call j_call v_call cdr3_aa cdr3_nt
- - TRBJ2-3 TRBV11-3 CASAKGGTDTQYF TGTGCCAGCGCAAAGGGCGGGACAGATACGCAGTATTTT
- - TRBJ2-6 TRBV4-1 CASSGGPQVSGANVLTF TGCGCCAGCAGCGGAGGCCCACAGGTTTCTGGGGCCAACGTCCTGACTTTC
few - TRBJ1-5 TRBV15 CATSRGAGNQPQHF TGTGCCACCAGCAGAGGGGCAGGGAATCAGCCCCAGCATTTT
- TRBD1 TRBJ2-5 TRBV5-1 CASSPRTGKETQYF TGCGCCAGCAGCCCTCGGACAGGGAAAGAGACCCAGTACTTC
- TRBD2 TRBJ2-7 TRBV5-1 CASSWLGRASDEQYF TGCGCCAGCAGTTGGTTGGGGAGGGCGAGCGACGAGCAGTACTTC
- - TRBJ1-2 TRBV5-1 CASSPSQTAGSGYTF TGCGCCAGCAGCCCTAGCCAGACAGCCGGAAGTGGCTACACCTTC
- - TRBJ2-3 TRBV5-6 CASSLVEITDTQYF TGTGCCAGCAGCTTGGTAGAAATCACAGATACGCAGTATTTT
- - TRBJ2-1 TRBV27 CASSLAPLHHEQFF TGTGCCAGCAGTTTAGCGCCCTTGCACCATGAGCAGTTCTTC
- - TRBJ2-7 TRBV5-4 CASSLAGRRGVSYEQYF TGTGCCAGCAGCTTGGCTGGTCGTCGAGGTGTGTCCTACGAGCAGTACTTC
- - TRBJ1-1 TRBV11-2 CASSLDGQGFPMAEAFF TGTGCCAGCAGCTTAGATGGCCAGGGATTCCCTATGGCTGAAGCTTTCTTT
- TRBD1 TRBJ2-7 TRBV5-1 CASSLYSAGGSYEQYF TGCGCCAGCAGCTTGTATTCGGCAGGGGGTTCCTACGAGCAGTACTTC
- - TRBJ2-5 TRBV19 CASSIGPTGQETQYF TGTGCCAGTAGTATAGGGCCGACAGGTCAAGAGACCCAGTACTTC
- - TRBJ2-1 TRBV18 CASSPRISSYNEQFF TGTGCCAGCTCACCCAGGATCAGCTCCTACAATGAGCAGTTCTTC
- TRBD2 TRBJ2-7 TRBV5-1 CASSSREGSYEQYF TGCGCCAGCAGTAGCCGGGAGGGTAGTTACGAGCAGTACTTC
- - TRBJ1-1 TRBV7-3 CASSLSTDTNTEAFF TGTGCCAGCAGCTTGTCGACAGACACGAACACTGAAGCTTTCTTT
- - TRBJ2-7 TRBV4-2 CASSQEIHSSYEQYF TGTGCCAGCAGCCAAGAAATCCATAGCTCCTACGAGCAGTACTTC
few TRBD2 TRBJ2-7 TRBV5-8 CASSHTSGGIQYEQYF TGTGCCAGCAGCCATACTAGCGGGGGGATACAATACGAGCAGTACTTC
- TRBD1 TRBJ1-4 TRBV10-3 CAISESQGAQEKLFF TGTGCCATCAGTGAGTCTCAGGGGGCGCAAGAAAAACTGTTTTTT
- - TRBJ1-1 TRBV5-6 CASSLWGVGNTEAFF TGTGCCAGCAGCTTATGGGGGGTTGGGAACACTGAAGCTTTCTTT
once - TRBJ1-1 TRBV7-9 CASSFRGGQNTEAFF TGTGCCAGCAGCTTCCGGGGAGGTCAGAACACTGAAGCTTTCTTT
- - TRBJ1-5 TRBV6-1 CASSAGRIQPQHF TGTGCCAGCAGTGCGGGACGGATACAGCCCCAGCATTTT
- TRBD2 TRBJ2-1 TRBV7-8 CASSLAGTSGRTPYNEQFF TGTGCCAGCAGCTTAGCCGGGACTAGCGGGAGAACCCCCTACAATGAGCAGTTCTTC
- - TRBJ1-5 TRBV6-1 CASSPRQPNQPQHF TGTGCCAGCAGCCCACGACAGCCGAATCAGCCCCAGCATTTT
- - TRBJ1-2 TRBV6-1 CATISGGDYGYTF TGTGCCACTATCTCGGGCGGGGACTATGGCTACACCTTC
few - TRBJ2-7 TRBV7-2 CASSPHPGSYEQYF TGTGCCAGCAGCCCCCACCCGGGTTCCTACGAGCAGTACTTC